Presented here are 20 T cell receptor beta chains from one specimen sequenced in a study of cytomegalovirus exposure and HLA in healthy donors (dated by TCRdb to 2016 to 2017). Library preparation was by the immunoSEQ multiplex PCR assay. Imported from immuneACCESS, the table was reduced by TCRdb to in-frame sequences with V and J called. These copies leave out some clones; in studies compared against another copy, an unresolved V gene accounts for under half, and the cause of the remainder is not known. For this sample there are about 120,000 clones; 70% to 90% appear just once. The ten largest clonotypes hold approximately 1.8% of the sample. The specimen was PBMCs. The receptors shown here come from a man between 18 and 35 years old in good health and CMV-seronegative.

This chain joins TRBV28 and TRBJ1-1; D is unresolved. Per the germline V gene, CDR1 is MDHEN and CDR2 is SYDVKM. The CDR3 spans 14 residues. Trimming took 7 bases from V and 1 from J, leaving 13 bases between them. In nucleotides, the CDR3 is TGTGCCAGCACCCCTCTGCGAAGGAACACTGAAGCTTTCTTT. Residues: CASTPLRRNTEAFF.

The rearrangement joins TRBV5-4 to TRBJ2-7, with TRBD2 matching 8 bases. The CDR3 runs 13 residues. Germline V gene lookup returns CDR1 SGHNT and CDR2 YYREEE (reference sequence). The junction had 6 bases not matched to a gene; V was cut back by 7 bases and J by 3 bases. The CDR3 DNA is TGTGCCAGCCGCAGAGCGGGAGACTACGAGCAGTACTTC. Protein product: CASRRAGDYEQYF.

The chain has TRBV30 and TRBJ2-5; 9 bases line up with TRBD1. V dropped 0 bases and J dropped 3; count of bases not matched to a gene: 8. The CDR3 covers 16 residues. From germline, CDR1 is GTSNPN and CDR2 SVGIG (reference sequence). For the CDR3, the DNA is TGTGCCTGGAGTGTACGCGGGGACAGGGTGGAAGAGACCCAGTACTTC. The encoded protein is CAWSVRGDRVEETQYF. Together with reference TRBV30 and TRBJ2-5, the CDR3 gives the full variable domain: SQTIHQWPATLVQPVGSPLSLECTVEGTSNPNLYWYRQAAGRGLQLLFYSVGIGQISSEVPQNLSASRPQDRQFILSSKKLLLSDSGFYLCAWSVRGDRVEETQYFGPGTRLLVL.

The DNA of the CDR3 is TGTGCCAGCAGGGACTCCCCATTGGGTTTGACCCAGTACTTC. As protein: CASRDSPLGLTQYF. The rearrangement uses TRBV5-8 and TRBJ2-5, with D perhaps TRBD2 (5 bases). This CDR3 has 14 amino acids. CDR1 is SGHTS, CDR2 YDEGEE, per germline. Trimming shortened V by 5 bases and J by 7 bases, and 18 bases separated the two germline ends.

The chain uses TRBV4-1 and TRBJ2-5, with D tentatively TRBD2 (5 bases). With 3 bases removed from V and 3 bases from J, the gap between germline ends came to 14 bases. This CDR3 spans 15 amino acids. Germline V gene lookup returns CDR1 MGHRA and CDR2 YSYEKL. This CDR3 reads CASSQGFRGEETQYF. The CDR3 DNA follows: TGCGCCAGCAGCCAGGGGTTTCGGGGTGAAGAGACCCAGTACTTC.

The rearrangement joins TRBV18 to TRBJ1-1; weak D call: TRBD1 (6 bases). CDR1 and CDR2 (germline): KGHSH, LQKENI. V was shortened by 1 base and J by 2 bases, with 8 bases between the two germline ends. The CDR3 has 14 residues. CDR3 in amino acids: CASSPQGENTEAFF. The CDR3 DNA is TGTGCCAGCTCACCACAGGGGGAAAACACTGAAGCTTTCTTT. The full variable domain, its missing parts supplied by reference TRBV18 and TRBJ1-1, is NAGVMQNPRHLVRRRGQEARLRCSPMKGHSHVYWYRQLPEEGLKFMVYLQKENIIDESGMPKERFSAEFPKEGPSILRIQQVVRGDSAAYFCASSPQGENTEAFFGQGTRLTVV.

The chain recombines TRBV11-2 with TRBJ2-7; 10 bases match TRBD1. The CDR3 spans 13 residues. The V segment lost 5 bases and the J segment 5 bases; nucleotides outside the gene matches: 3. Germline V gives CDR1 SGHAT, CDR2 FQNNGV. CDR3 in DNA: TGTGCCAGCAGCCGGGACAGGGGCCACGAGCAGTACTTC. This sequence encodes CASSRDRGHEQYF.

This clone was seen a handful of times. For the CDR3, the DNA is TGTGCCAGTACCATACTACCAAGACAGGGGGCTTTGTCACCCCTCCACTTT. Residues: CASTILPRQGALSPLHF. This chain uses TRBV19 with TRBJ1-6; TRBD1 matches at 10 bases. This CDR3 region has 17 residues. Germline V CDR1 and CDR2: LNHDA, SQIVND (reference sequence). The V gene end was trimmed by 7 bases and the J gene end by 10 bases; junction bases not matched to a gene: 16.

The chain recombines TRBV6-4 with TRBJ2-1; TRBD2 agrees at 8 bases. Germline V CDR1 and CDR2: MRHNA, SNTAGT. This CDR3 spans 16 amino acids. The trim removed 0 bases at V and 2 bases at J, leaving 3 bases unmatched. The CDR3 here is CASSDSAGGPYNEQFF. The DNA for the CDR3 is TGTGCCAGCAGTGACTCGGCGGGGGGACCCTACAATGAGCAGTTCTTC.

The chain carries TRBV10-1 and TRBJ1-5; the D gene is possibly TRBD1 (5 bases). The CDR3 is made up of 13 amino acids. Germline values: CDR1 WNHNN, CDR2 SYGVQD (reference sequence). V was cut by 5 bases and J by 3 bases, with 8 bases left in between. The CDR3 sequence: CASSLDINQPQHF. The CDR3 DNA is TGCGCCAGCAGTCTGGACATCAATCAGCCCCAGCATTTT.

The J gene is TRBJ2-5, the V gene TRBV7-7; 7 positions match TRBD2. CDR3 length: 15 amino acids. V lost 5 bases and J lost 4; bases outside the gene matches: 10. CDR1 and CDR2 from the germline V gene are SSHAT and FNYEAQ (reference sequence). The CDR3 DNA follows: TGTGCCAGCAGCCTCCTGGGCGGGGGTGGAGAGACCCAGTACTTC. Protein: CASSLLGGGGETQYF.

This chain uses TRBV20-1 with TRBJ2-5, with D hard to call. The CDR3 totals 10 residues. Per the germline V gene, CDR1 is DFQATT and CDR2 is SNEGSKA (reference sequence). V was shortened by 5 bases and J by 5 bases, with 6 bases between the two germline ends. CDR3 nucleotide sequence: TGCAGTGCTTATGTGGAGACCCAGTACTTC. Translated: CSAYVETQYF.

V and J are TRBV5-1 and TRBJ1-1; 8 nucleotides line up with TRBD1. The CDR3 has 15 residues. V shed 4 bases and J 1 base; nucleotides not matched to a gene: 6. Germline CDR1 and CDR2: SGHRS and YFSETQ. CDR3 in DNA: TGCGCCAGCAGCAGGCCGGGACAGGAGAACACTGAAGCTTTCTTT. It is translated as CASSRPGQENTEAFF.

The rearrangement links TRBV4-3 to TRBJ2-1; 8 nucleotides agree with TRBD2. The CDR3 totals 15 residues. Germline V gene lookup returns CDR1 LGHNA and CDR2 YSLEER. V shed 5 bases and J 4 bases; nucleotides not matched to a gene: 7. The CDR3 sequence is CASSRTSTTYNEQFF. CDR3 DNA sequence: TGCGCCAGCAGCAGGACTAGCACCACTTACAATGAGCAGTTCTTC.

The CDR3 sequence is CAWSRGQVMDNEQFF. CDR3 sequence (DNA): TGTGCCTGGAGTAGGGGACAGGTGATGGACAATGAGCAGTTCTTC. This sequence joins TRBV30 and TRBJ2-1, with TRBD1 matching 8 bases. Germline CDR1 and CDR2: GTSNPN and SVGIG (reference sequence). The junction had 8 bases not matched to a gene; V was cut back by 2 bases and J by 5 bases. This CDR3 spans 15 amino acids.

The chain recombines TRBV27 with TRBJ2-7; TRBD1 aligns across 8 bases. Germline values: CDR1 MNHEY, CDR2 SMNVEV (reference sequence). V lost 4 bases, J lost 3 bases, and 2 bases stayed unmatched. The CDR3 extends over 13 amino acids. The CDR3 protein is CASSSGQGYEQYF. CDR3 DNA: TGTGCCAGCAGTTCAGGACAGGGCTACGAGCAGTACTTC.

This sequence joins TRBV7-2 and TRBJ2-5; D not resolved. Trimming pared 0 bases from V and 4 bases from J, leaving 3 bases between. Germline CDR1 and CDR2: SGHTA and FQGNSA. This CDR3 comprises 12 residues. CDR3 residues: CASSLARETQYF. CDR3 DNA sequence: TGTGCCAGCAGCTTAGCGCGAGAGACCCAGTACTTC.

The chain has TRBV27 and TRBJ2-3, with 12 bases aligning to TRBD2. The J segment lost 4 bases and the V segment lost 4 bases, leaving 3 bases of the junction unmatched. The CDR3 sequence is 15 residues long. Germline V gives CDR1 MNHEY, CDR2 SMNVEV (reference sequence). In DNA, the CDR3 is TGTGCCAGCAGTTCGGGACTAGCGGGCCCAGATACGCAGTATTTT. This sequence encodes CASSSGLAGPDTQYF.

V gene TRBV18 combines with J gene TRBJ2-7, with D uncertain. The germline V gene encodes CDR1 KGHSH and CDR2 LQKENI. This CDR3 has 15 amino acids. Deletions cut 0 bases from V and 0 bases from J, with 9 bases between. CDR3 loop: CASSPPAVASYEQYF. In DNA, the CDR3 is TGTGCCAGCTCACCACCTGCGGTAGCCTCCTACGAGCAGTACTTC.

V gene TRBV7-2 combines with J gene TRBJ1-3; D not resolved. Trimming cost V 3 bases and J 0 bases, with 6 bases left between them. This CDR3 spans 14 amino acids. Per the germline V gene, CDR1 is SGHTA and CDR2 is FQGNSA. The CDR3 here is CASSFSSSGNTIYF. CDR3 in DNA: TGTGCCAGCAGCTTTTCCAGCTCTGGAAACACCATATATTTT.